This TCR beta chain was captured in a study of cytomegalovirus exposure and HLA in healthy donors. CDR3 length: 16 amino acids. Germline V gene lookup returns CDR1 SGHAT and CDR2 FQNNGV. V lost 3 bases and J 4 bases, leaving 18 bases between the germline ends. PCR amplification relied on 60 Vbeta primers (plus 13 Jbeta primers). Generated by immunoSEQ multiplex PCR, the TCRdb table keeps only in-frame clones and is missing some. In the table there are more than 150,000 clones, over 70% of which are singletons. The TCR comes from a woman under 30 in good health and CMV-seropositive. Material for sequencing was PBMCs. This sequence joins TRBV11-2 and TRBJ1-1, with D perhaps matching TRBD1 (6 bases). Here the CDR3 reads CASSFYRDLGTTEAFF. Here the CDR3 DNA reads TGTGCCAGCAGCTTCTACAGGGATCTGGGGACCACTGAAGCTTTCTTT.